Following are 9 T cell receptor beta chains from one sample sequenced in a study of post-analysis software for immune sequencing data. Their antigen targets remain unknown. General study findings and limits: Among 4 or 5 TRBV segments more frequent in patients than controls were TRBV5-6, TRBV5-1 and TRBV20-1.

The TCR beta cDNA libraries carried unique molecular identifiers. TCRdb re-called the PCR reads with MiXCR, one entry per CDR3 protein. The data hold roughly 430,000 distinct CDR3 sequences, with over 30% observed a single time. Sequencing input: blood. The receptor source for this set is a girl aged 2 to 10 with multiple sclerosis.

The J gene is TRBJ2-7, the V gene TRBV29-1, with 12 bases matching TRBD2. The V gene's germline CDR1 is SQVTM and CDR2 ANQGSEA. V trimming: 0 bases; J trimming: 2 bases; junction bases outside the gene matches: 2. This CDR3 is 15 amino acids long. As DNA, the CDR3 is TGCAGCGTTGAAGAATCTAGCGGGGGGGCCTACGAGCAGTACTTC. Translated, it gives CSVEESSGGAYEQYF.

The V call is TRBV29-1, the J call TRBJ2-7; no clear D gene. This CDR3 contains 11 residues. Germline V gene lookup returns CDR1 SQVTM and CDR2 ANQGSEA. V was shortened by 5 bases and J by 3 bases, with 8 bases between the two germline ends. The CDR3 bases are TGCAGCGTTCAGCAGGACTACGAGCAGTACTTC. Its translation: CSVQQDYEQYF.

V and J are TRBV6-2 or TRBV6-3 and TRBJ2-1; D gene uncertain. The V end was cut by 2 bases, the J end by 0 bases, with 11 bases between. In germline, CDR1 is MNHEY, CDR2 SVGEGT. The CDR3 is made up of 16 amino acids. The CDR3 region has the DNA TGTGCCAGCAGTTACAGAGTTATCAGCTCCTACAATGAGCAGTTCTTC. It specifies CASSYRVISSYNEQFF.

This clonotype was counted a single time. The gene calls are TRBV20-1 and TRBJ1-5; 7 nucleotides agree with TRBD1. Per the germline V gene, CDR1 is DFQATT and CDR2 is SNEGSKA (reference sequence). Germline trimming cut 3 bases from V and 4 bases from J; bases unmatched to any gene: 6. This CDR3 comprises 14 residues. The CDR3 here is CSARGQGENQPQHF. CDR3 sequence (DNA): TGCAGTGCTAGGGGCCAGGGGGAGAATCAGCCCCAGCATTTT.

This clonotype was observed a handful of times. This rearrangement joins TRBV28 to TRBJ1-4, with a weak D call TRBD1 (5 bases). The CDR3 consists of 14 residues. Deletions cut 10 bases from V and 8 bases from J, with 20 bases between. CDR1 and CDR2 from the germline V gene are MDHEN and SYDVKM. Here the CDR3 reads CATSEGAGREKLFF. CDR3 DNA sequence: TGTGCCACCTCCGAAGGGGCGGGGCGCGAAAAACTGTTTTTT.

The rearrangement links TRBV5-6 to TRBJ2-4, with TRBD2 as a possible D gene (5 bases). The V gene's germline CDR1 is SGHDT and CDR2 YYEEEE. Trimming removed 4 bases from V and 8 bases from J, with 10 bases in between. CDR3 length: 12 amino acids. In DNA, the CDR3 is TGTGCCAGCAGCGTTACCGGGGACATTCAGTACTTC. Translation gives CASSVTGDIQYF.

The chain carries TRBV29-1 and TRBJ2-7, with TRBD2 as a possible D gene (5 bases). This CDR3 region has 14 residues. The germline V and J ends were trimmed by 4 bases and 1 base, with 14 bases remaining between them. The germline CDR1 and CDR2 sequences are SQVTM and ANQGSEA. Here the CDR3 reads CSVAPGRGSYEQYF. In nucleotides, the CDR3 is TGCAGCGTTGCCCCCGGAAGAGGGTCCTACGAGCAGTACTTC.

The J gene is TRBJ1-5, the V gene TRBV12-3 or TRBV12-4, with unresolved D. CDR3 size: 18 residues. Trimming took off 3 bases at V and 4 bases at J, with 22 bases between the two ends. The CDR3 DNA reads TGTGCCAGCAGTTTGGGTATAACAGCGTCCTTAGCAAATCAGCCCCAGCATTTT. It is translated as CASSLGITASLANQPQHF.

This clonotype was detected only once. The chain combines TRBV7-2 with TRBJ1-1; D is unresolved. This CDR3 has 16 residues. The germline V and J ends were trimmed by 5 bases and 2 bases, with 18 bases remaining between them. Germline CDR1 is SGHTA and CDR2 is FQGNSA. The CDR3 spells CASSVAGPRSNTEAFF. The CDR3, as DNA: TGTGCCAGCAGCGTCGCAGGACCCCGAAGTAACACTGAAGCTTTCTTT. Full variable domain (rest looked up from reference TRBV7-2 and TRBJ1-1): GAGVSQSPSNKVTEKGKDVELRCDPISGHTALYWYRQSLGQGLEFLIYFQGNSAPDKSGLPSDRFSAERTGGSVSTLTIQRTQQEDSAVYLCASSVAGPRSNTEAFFGQGTRLTVV.